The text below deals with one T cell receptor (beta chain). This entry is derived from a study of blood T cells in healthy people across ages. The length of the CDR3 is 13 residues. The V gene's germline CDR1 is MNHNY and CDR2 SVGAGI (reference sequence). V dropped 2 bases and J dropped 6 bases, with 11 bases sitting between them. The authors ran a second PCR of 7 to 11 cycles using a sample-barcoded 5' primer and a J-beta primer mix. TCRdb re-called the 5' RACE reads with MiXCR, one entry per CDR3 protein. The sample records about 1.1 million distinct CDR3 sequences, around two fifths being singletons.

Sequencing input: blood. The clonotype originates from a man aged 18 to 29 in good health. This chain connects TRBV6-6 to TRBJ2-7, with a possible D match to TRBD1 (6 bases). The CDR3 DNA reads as TGTGCCAGCAGTTACGGCAGGGGTGTCGAGCAGTACTTC. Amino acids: CASSYGRGVEQYF.